A selection of T cell receptor beta chains follows, all from one sample in a study of cytotoxic CD8 clonotypes in ibrutinib-treated CLL. Assay: immunoSEQ multiplex PCR; the TCRdb copy retains only in-frame clones and omits some. The sample includes some 200,000 clones, 70% to 75% seen only once; the top ten take roughly 5.8%. Sample: PBMCs, taken after 12 months of ibrutinib treatment. All receptors come from a human donor with chronic lymphocytic leukemia. Both conserved end residues are part of each CDR3. The order of the fields is clone size, J gene, V gene, D gene, CDR3 DNA, CDR3 protein. D genes are given only for firm matches. Part of the rows lack a size; the others show once, few, many or a class for expanded clones.

size: NA
J: TRBJ2-7
V: TRBV30
D: NA
DNA: TGTGCCTGGAGTGTTGGCGCCGTCCCTTCCTACGAGCAGTACTTC
CDR3: CAWSVGAVPSYEQYF

size: few
J: TRBJ1-1
V: TRBV11-3
D: TRBD1
DNA: TGTGCCAGCAGCTTTACAGGGGGCACTGAAGCTTTCTTT
CDR3: CASSFTGGTEAFF

size: few
J: TRBJ1-1
V: TRBV5-1
D: NA
DNA: TGCGCCAGCAGACCCGTTCTGACAGGGAACACTGAAGCTTTCTTT
CDR3: CASRPVLTGNTEAFF

size: NA
J: TRBJ2-3
V: TRBV7-9
D: NA
DNA: TGTGCCAGCAGCCCTACAGGGCCCCGAGGGACAGATACGCAGTATTTT
CDR3: CASSPTGPRGTDTQYF

size: once
J: TRBJ1-6
V: TRBV30
D: NA
DNA: TGTGCCTGGAGTAACAGGGCGGGTGGTTTTTATCCACCCCTCCACTTT
CDR3: CAWSNRAGGFYPPLHF

size: many
J: TRBJ1-1
V: TRBV7-9
D: NA
DNA: TGTGCCAGCAGCTCACCGGGAACCCCCACTGAAGCTTTCTTT
CDR3: CASSSPGTPTEAFF

size: NA
J: TRBJ1-2
V: TRBV5-1
D: TRBD1
DNA: TGCGCCAGCAGCTTGGCCGGGACAGGGAACTATGGCTACACCTTC
CDR3: CASSLAGTGNYGYTF

size: NA
J: TRBJ1-2
V: TRBV5-4
D: TRBD1
DNA: TGTGCCAGCAGCCCGGACAGGGCGAGAGGCTACACCTTC
CDR3: CASSPDRARGYTF

size: NA
J: TRBJ2-5
V: TRBV30
D: NA
DNA: TGTGCCTGGAGCGGTCAGGCCCTTACACCCCAGTACTTC
CDR3: CAWSGQALTPQYF

size: NA
J: TRBJ2-7
V: TRBV4-3
D: TRBD1
DNA: TGCGCCAGCAGCCGAAGCCAAGGGGGGCAGGGGGCCGAGCAGTACTTC
CDR3: CASSRSQGGQGAEQYF

size: NA
J: TRBJ2-1
V: TRBV11-2
D: TRBD2
DNA: TGTGCCAGCAGCTTAAGAGTAGCGGGAGCACTCTACAATGAGCAGTTCTTC
CDR3: CASSLRVAGALYNEQFF

size: NA
J: TRBJ2-5
V: TRBV6-1
D: TRBD2
DNA: TGTGCCAGCAGTGAAGGCCTAGCGGGGGGGCTCGAGACCCAGTACTTC
CDR3: CASSEGLAGGLETQYF

size: NA
J: TRBJ1-1
V: TRBV7-7
D: NA
DNA: TGTGCCAGCAGCTCTGGACCGAACACTGAAGCTTTCTTT
CDR3: CASSSGPNTEAFF

size: NA
J: TRBJ1-2
V: TRBV14
D: NA
DNA: TGTGCCAGCAGCCAATCTGACAGGAACTATGGCTACACCTTC
CDR3: CASSQSDRNYGYTF

size: NA
J: TRBJ1-3
V: TRBV19
D: NA
DNA: TGTGCCAGTACCCCCGCCGGTACTGGAAACACCATATATTTT
CDR3: CASTPAGTGNTIYF

size: NA
J: TRBJ2-7
V: TRBV25-1
D: TRBD2
DNA: TGTGCCAGCAGTGAATCTTCTAGCGGGGGCGGCTACGAGCAGTACTTC
CDR3: CASSESSSGGGYEQYF

size: NA
J: TRBJ1-2
V: TRBV9
D: NA
DNA: TGTGCCAGCAACCAACCCCGGGGGGGCAGAGTTAGCTATGGCTACACCTTC
CDR3: CASNQPRGGRVSYGYTF

size: few
J: TRBJ1-5
V: TRBV19
D: NA
DNA: TGTGCCAGTAGTCAGTCCGCCACTTATAGCAATCAGCCCCAGCATTTT
CDR3: CASSQSATYSNQPQHF

size: NA
J: TRBJ2-3
V: TRBV7-3
D: NA
DNA: TGTGCCAGCAGCTTAGGGACTCCAAACACAGATACGCAGTATTTT
CDR3: CASSLGTPNTDTQYF

size: NA
J: TRBJ1-1
V: TRBV9
D: NA
DNA: TGTGCCAGCAGCGTAGATGGACAGATCCCCACTGAAGCTTTCTTT
CDR3: CASSVDGQIPTEAFF

size: NA
J: TRBJ1-1
V: TRBV11-3
D: NA
DNA: TGTGCCAGCAGCCGGGGGGGTAGCACTGAAGCTTTCTTT
CDR3: CASSRGGSTEAFF

size: NA
J: TRBJ2-7
V: TRBV18
D: NA
DNA: TGTGCCAGCTCACCAGGGACGCCCAGCTCCTACGAGCAGTACTTC
CDR3: CASSPGTPSSYEQYF

size: NA
J: TRBJ1-6
V: TRBV5-1
D: NA
DNA: TGCGCCAGCAGCTTCGAGGGGAGCTCCTATAATTCACCCCTCCACTTT
CDR3: CASSFEGSSYNSPLHF

size: NA
J: TRBJ2-4
V: TRBV21-1
D: NA
DNA: TGTGCCAGCAGCAAGGGGGAAAACATTCAGTACTTC
CDR3: CASSKGENIQYF

size: NA
J: TRBJ2-7
V: TRBV7-9
D: TRBD1
DNA: TGTGCCAGCAGCTCCGGGACAGGGGGCACATACGAGCAGTACTTC
CDR3: CASSSGTGGTYEQYF

size: NA
J: TRBJ1-5
V: TRBV27
D: NA
DNA: TGTGCCAGCAGTTTCCTCGGGATCGGCAATCAGCCCCAGCATTTT
CDR3: CASSFLGIGNQPQHF

size: few
J: TRBJ1-1
V: TRBV7-2
D: NA
DNA: TGTGCCAGCAGCAAATCAGGGTTAGGCACTGAAGCTTTCTTT
CDR3: CASSKSGLGTEAFF

size: few
J: TRBJ2-2
V: TRBV10-1
D: NA
DNA: TGCGCCAGCAGGACAGACTTGAACACCGGGGAGCTGTTTTTT
CDR3: CASRTDLNTGELFF

size: NA
J: TRBJ2-1
V: TRBV5-1
D: TRBD2
DNA: TGCGCCAGCGCGACCACTAGCGGGAGCTACAATGAGCAGTTCTTC
CDR3: CASATTSGSYNEQFF

size: NA
J: TRBJ2-5
V: TRBV12-5
D: NA
DNA: TGTGCTAGTGGTTTGCAGGCGGGGGAGACCCAGTACTTC
CDR3: CASGLQAGETQYF

size: NA
J: TRBJ2-5
V: TRBV18
D: TRBD2
DNA: TGTGCCAGCTCACCGGGGGGGCAAGAGACCCAGTACTTC
CDR3: CASSPGGQETQYF

size: NA
J: TRBJ1-4
V: TRBV7-8
D: NA
DNA: TGTGCCAGCAGCTTAAACGGGGCTTCTAATGAAAAACTGTTTTTT
CDR3: CASSLNGASNEKLFF

size: NA
J: TRBJ2-7
V: TRBV18
D: NA
DNA: TGTGCCAGCTCACCCCAGACCGAGCAGTACTTC
CDR3: CASSPQTEQYF

size: NA
J: TRBJ2-7
V: TRBV10-3
D: NA
DNA: TGTGCCATCAGTGACGTCAACAGGGACTACGAGCAGTACTTC
CDR3: CAISDVNRDYEQYF

size: NA
J: TRBJ1-1
V: TRBV29-1
D: NA
DNA: TGCAGCGTTTCGCGGTCAATGAACACTGAAGCTTTCTTT
CDR3: CSVSRSMNTEAFF

size: NA
J: TRBJ2-7
V: TRBV29-1
D: TRBD2
DNA: TGCAGCGTTGAAAGGCTAGCGGGGGCCTACGAGCAGTACTTC
CDR3: CSVERLAGAYEQYF

size: NA
J: TRBJ1-4
V: TRBV29-1
D: NA
DNA: TGCAGCGTTGTGACCTCAACTAATGAAAAACTGTTTTTT
CDR3: CSVVTSTNEKLFF

size: NA
J: TRBJ1-1
V: TRBV2
D: NA
DNA: TGTGCCAGCAGTGTTAGACTGTTGAACACTGAAGCTTTCTTT
CDR3: CASSVRLLNTEAFF

size: NA
J: TRBJ1-1
V: TRBV19
D: TRBD1
DNA: TGTGCCAGTAGAGACAGGGGGCTTAACACTGAAGCTTTCTTT
CDR3: CASRDRGLNTEAFF

size: few
J: TRBJ2-7
V: TRBV7-8
D: NA
DNA: TGTGCCAGCAGCTTAGCGGTACGCTCCTACGAGCAGTACTTC
CDR3: CASSLAVRSYEQYF

size: NA
J: TRBJ2-3
V: TRBV6-6
D: TRBD2
DNA: TGTGCCAGCAAGGGAGGCGGGAGGGCCGATACGCAGTATTTT
CDR3: CASKGGGRADTQYF

size: NA
J: TRBJ1-4
V: TRBV28
D: NA
DNA: TGTGCCAGCAGTTTAGTTCCCGGAAAACTGTTTTTT
CDR3: CASSLVPGKLFF

size: NA
J: TRBJ1-1
V: TRBV19
D: TRBD1
DNA: TGTGCCAGTAGTATAGGGACAGGGGCCAACACTGAAGCTTTCTTT
CDR3: CASSIGTGANTEAFF

size: NA
J: TRBJ2-7
V: TRBV27
D: NA
DNA: TGTGCCAGCAGCCGGGACGGGACCTACGAGCAGTACTTC
CDR3: CASSRDGTYEQYF

size: NA
J: TRBJ1-2
V: TRBV29-1
D: NA
DNA: TGCAGCGTTGACGGGGGGTTGGTCTATGGCTACACCTTC
CDR3: CSVDGGLVYGYTF

size: few
J: TRBJ2-5
V: TRBV5-1
D: TRBD1
DNA: TGCGCCAGCAGCTACACAGGGGGGGAGACCCAGTACTTC
CDR3: CASSYTGGETQYF

size: NA
J: TRBJ2-5
V: TRBV5-6
D: TRBD2
DNA: TGTGCCAGCAGCCCCAGACGTAGCGGGGGGGTTGAGACCCAGTACTTC
CDR3: CASSPRRSGGVETQYF

size: NA
J: TRBJ1-6
V: TRBV18
D: NA
DNA: TGTGCCAGCTCACCACCCACACCTTCACCCCTCCACTTT
CDR3: CASSPPTPSPLHF

size: few
J: TRBJ2-7
V: TRBV6-5
D: NA
DNA: TGTGCCAGCGAAAGCAGGGGTTACGAGCAGTACTTC
CDR3: CASESRGYEQYF

size: NA
J: TRBJ1-1
V: TRBV14
D: NA
DNA: TGTGCCAGCAGCCAAGCATTGGGGGGGCCCACTGAAGCTTTCTTT
CDR3: CASSQALGGPTEAFF

size: NA
J: TRBJ2-7
V: TRBV5-1
D: NA
DNA: TGCGCCAGCAGCTTGGCCGACACAGGCGCCCATCGCTACGAGCAGTACTTC
CDR3: CASSLADTGAHRYEQYF

size: once
J: TRBJ1-1
V: TRBV9
D: TRBD1
DNA: TGTGCCAGCAGCGTAGGGGTGGACAGGGGGGGCACTGAAGCTTTCTTT
CDR3: CASSVGVDRGGTEAFF

size: NA
J: TRBJ2-1
V: TRBV18
D: NA
DNA: TGTGCCAGCTCACCCCGCCCACTAGTAAGCAATGAGCAGTTCTTC
CDR3: CASSPRPLVSNEQFF

size: NA
J: TRBJ2-7
V: TRBV11-3
D: NA
DNA: TGTGCCAGCAGCCCTCGAGGGGCCGCCGGATCCTACGAGCAGTACTTC
CDR3: CASSPRGAAGSYEQYF

size: NA
J: TRBJ2-1
V: TRBV7-3
D: NA
DNA: TGTGCCAGCAGCTTAATCGGGGGTCCGCAGTTCTTC
CDR3: CASSLIGGPQFF

size: few
J: TRBJ1-1
V: TRBV18
D: NA
DNA: TGTGCCAGCTCACCAAGGGGGGCAGTGAACACTGAAGCTTTCTTT
CDR3: CASSPRGAVNTEAFF

size: NA
J: TRBJ1-4
V: TRBV2
D: NA
DNA: TGTGCCAGCAGTGAATTGGAAAAACTGTTTTTT
CDR3: CASSELEKLFF

size: NA
J: TRBJ2-2
V: TRBV27
D: NA
DNA: TGTGCCAGCAGTTTATGGCTAGTTGGTGAAACCGGGGAGCTGTTTTTT
CDR3: CASSLWLVGETGELFF